This is a list of T cell receptor beta chains from one sample in a study of control samples from healthy donors and cancer patients. TCRdb keeps only in-frame clones here, not all; method: immunoSEQ multiplex PCR. The sample contains about 83,000 clones, 91% of which appear only once. Sequencing was carried out using blood. These receptor sequences come from a man between 45 and 60 years old in good health. Both conserved end residues are part of each CDR3. The order of the fields is CDR3 length, V gene, D gene, J gene, clone size, CDR3 DNA, CDR3 protein. A D gene is named only where the DNA matches it firmly. Clone size is not always given. Where it is, it says once, few, many or a class for expanded clones.

>16|TRBV7-2|-|TRBJ2-7|-
TGTGCCAGCAGCTTAGTTACAGGACTTAAAGGCTACGAGCAGTACTTC
CASSLVTGLKGYEQYF
>15|TRBV4-3|TRBD1|TRBJ1-1|once
TGCGCCAGCAGCCAGACCGGGACAGGGAACACTGAAGCTTTCTTT
CASSQTGTGNTEAFF
>15|TRBV6-2/TRBV6-3|-|TRBJ2-7|once
TGTGCCAGCAACCCCAGGTTGGCGGGGGCCTGGGAGCAGTACTTC
CASNPRLAGAWEQYF
>16|TRBV9|-|TRBJ2-7|-
TGTGCCAGCAGCGTAGGTACAGGCTTTTTGGTGGACGAGCAGTACTTC
CASSVGTGFLVDEQYF
>11|TRBV7-2|-|TRBJ1-2|-
TGTGCCAGCAGCCCTAGAGAGATCTACACCTTC
CASSPREIYTF
>14|TRBV30|-|TRBJ1-6|-
TGTGCCTGGAGTGGACAGCCCGTCGGATCACCCCTCCACTTT
CAWSGQPVGSPLHF
>18|TRBV25-1|-|TRBJ1-1|-
TGTGCCAGCAGTGCCAGCGGGAGACCACAGGGCCGAGGCACTGAAGCTTTCTTT
CASSASGRPQGRGTEAFF
>14|TRBV6-6|-|TRBJ1-1|-
TGTGCCAGCAGGACACAGCAAATGAACACTGAAGCTTTCTTT
CASRTQQMNTEAFF
>11|TRBV29-1|-|TRBJ1-4|-
TGCAGCTCGGGGGTTGGTGAAAAACTGTTTTTT
CSSGVGEKLFF
>17|TRBV9|TRBD1|TRBJ2-1|once
TGTGCCAGCAGCGTCGCCGTCTATGGGACAGGGGATAATGAGCAGTTCTTC
CASSVAVYGTGDNEQFF
>14|TRBV30|-|TRBJ1-2|-
TGTGCCTGGAGCCGTGGACAGTCTAACTATGGCTACACCTTC
CAWSRGQSNYGYTF
>14|TRBV6-4|-|TRBJ1-1|-
TGTGCCAGCAGCCTGACCGGAATGAACACTGAAGCTTTCTTT
CASSLTGMNTEAFF
>12|TRBV6-2/TRBV6-3|-|TRBJ2-7|-
TGTGCCAGCAGCTCCGGGGCCTACGAGCAGTACTTC
CASSSGAYEQYF
>17|TRBV7-9|-|TRBJ2-3|once
TGTGCCAGCAGCTTAGGATCGGGGGGCTGGAGCACAGATACGCAGTATTTT
CASSLGSGGWSTDTQYF
>12|TRBV18|-|TRBJ2-5|-
TGTGCCAGCTCACCTTTCCTAGAGACCCAGTACTTC
CASSPFLETQYF
>16|TRBV7-9|-|TRBJ1-2|-
TGTGCCAGCAGCGATGTACGAGGAAGTCTCGACTATGGCTACACCTTC
CASSDVRGSLDYGYTF
>15|TRBV19|-|TRBJ1-1|-
TGTGCCAGTAGGATCTCAGGGCAGATTCACACTGAAGCTTTCTTT
CASRISGQIHTEAFF
>16|TRBV6-6|-|TRBJ2-5|-
TGTGCCAGCAGTTACTCGAGGGGGGCAGGGTCAGAGACCCAGTACTTC
CASSYSRGAGSETQYF
>11|TRBV29-1|-|TRBJ2-3|-
TGCAGCGTTGGAAGCGAAGATACGCAGTATTTT
CSVGSEDTQYF
>15|TRBV5-6|-|TRBJ2-6|-
TGTGCCAGCAGCATTAACACCCGGTTGGCCAACGTCCTGACTTTC
CASSINTRLANVLTF
>14|TRBV5-1|-|TRBJ1-1|-
TGCGCCAGCAGCAGACGGACGGGGGACACTGAAGCTTTCTTT
CASSRRTGDTEAFF
>13|TRBV19|-|TRBJ2-7|-
TGTGCCAGTAGTTGGCTACCTACCTACGAGCAGTACTTC
CASSWLPTYEQYF
>15|TRBV2|-|TRBJ1-5|-
TGTGCCAGCAGTGCCATAGGGGGACCCAATCAGCCCCAGCATTTT
CASSAIGGPNQPQHF
>14|TRBV9|-|TRBJ1-1|-
TGTGCCAGCAGCGTAGGGCGGCTAAACACTGAAGCTTTCTTT
CASSVGRLNTEAFF
>17|TRBV25-1|TRBD1|TRBJ1-4|-
TGTGCCAGCAGTCCCCGGACAGGAATAGCAACTAATGAAAAACTGTTTTTT
CASSPRTGIATNEKLFF
>18|TRBV2|TRBD1|TRBJ2-1|-
TGTGCCAGCAGTGATAAAGGGGGCAAGGGTCGATTGGTGAATGAGCAGTTCTTC
CASSDKGGKGRLVNEQFF
>12|TRBV7-6|-|TRBJ2-7|-
TGTGCCAGCAGTTCGCGTACTGACGAGCAGTACTTC
CASSSRTDEQYF
>14|TRBV12-5|-|TRBJ2-7|-
TGTGCTAGTGGAGTTTTCAGGGTGAGCCACGAGCAGTACTTC
CASGVFRVSHEQYF
>13|TRBV5-8|-|TRBJ1-5|-
TGTGCCACCTCACATCTAGGGGCTCAGCCCCAGCATTTT
CATSHLGAQPQHF
>15|TRBV5-1|-|TRBJ2-2|-
TGCGCCAGCAGCTTTGATCCCCGATCTGCCGGGGAGCTGTTTTTT
CASSFDPRSAGELFF
>18|TRBV24-1|TRBD2|TRBJ2-2|-
TGTGCCACCAGTGGATTACGCGGGGGGGGCCTCAACACCGGGGAGCTGTTTTTT
CATSGLRGGGLNTGELFF
>10|TRBV10-3|-|TRBJ1-1|-
TGTGCCACAAGGGGGACTGTGGCTTTCTTT
CATRGTVAFF
>12|TRBV3-1/TRBV3-2|-|TRBJ2-7|-
TGTGCCAGCAGACAGGGCCCCTACGAGCAGTACTTC
CASRQGPYEQYF
>15|TRBV4-1|-|TRBJ2-7|-
TGCGCCAGCAGCCAAGATGGAGGGAATAGTAGGGAGCAGTACTTC
CASSQDGGNSREQYF